This T cell receptor (beta chain) was profiled in a study of beta chain features in type 1 diabetes. Study-wide results and limits: A cDNA-based sequencing approach could over-represent cells with high TCR expression.

cDNA synthesis used the whole RNA isolate, giving expressed TCRB sequences. Sequencing used immunoSEQ multiplex PCR; TCRdb keeps in-frame clones, though not all of them. In the table there are roughly 310,000 clones, roughly 11% of which are singletons. Notes on this clone: No antigen is known for it.

This CDR3 spans 15 amino acids. Germline CDR1 and CDR2: MNHEY and SMNVEV (reference sequence). V was clipped by 2 bases and J by 8 bases, with 16 bases between them. The chain combines TRBV27 with TRBJ2-4, with D possibly TRBD2 on 6 matching bases. Sample: naive CD4+ T cells from blood. This TCR came from a woman aged 30 to 39 in good health. CDR3 residues: CASSLTGRDWDIQYF. CDR3 bases: TGTGCCAGCAGTTTAACGGGGCGGGATTGGGACATTCAGTACTTC.